The present T cell receptor (beta chain) was sequenced within a study of T cell responses to AZD1222 COVID-19 vaccine. Study conclusions and caveats: It was only a handful of AZD1222 recipients who were seropositive at baseline. Females outnumbered males among donors, who were mostly white British; clonal diversity was possibly underestimated. All repertoire sampling was performed exclusively after the peak T cell response.

The CDR3 runs to 18 residues. Germline V gene sequence: CDR1 SGHAT, CDR2 FQNNGV. Trimming removed 0 bases at V and 0 bases at J, with 17 bases between. This clone has just one count. Its antigen is not identified. Produced via immunoSEQ multiplex PCR; TCRdb's table is partial and in-frame only. The repertoire includes some 140,000 clones, 70% to 90% of them detected once, and approximately 6% sits in the top ten. Sequenced material: peripheral blood, taken 28 days after the second AZD1222 dose. This chain joins TRBV11-2 and TRBJ1-2; D is unresolved. The clonotype comes from an adult who received the AZD1222 COVID-19 vaccine. In nucleotides, the CDR3 is TGTGCCAGCAGCTTAGATCAATGGTGGACCTCCTCTAACTATGGCTACACCTTC. Translated, it gives CASSLDQWWTSSNYGYTF.